Below, 26 T cell receptor beta chains from the same sample are listed, as sequenced in a study of T cell responses to AZD1222 COVID-19 vaccine. Method: immunoSEQ multiplex PCR; TCRdb's copy keeps in-frame clones and lacks some. This table holds tens of thousands of clones, around three quarters found once. This material consisted of peripheral blood, taken 28 days after the second AZD1222 dose. These receptors came from an adult who received the AZD1222 COVID-19 vaccine.

J is TRBJ2-1 and V is TRBV3-1 (or the pseudogene TRBV3-2), with 7 nucleotides matching TRBD2. V lost 4 bases and J lost 6; bases outside the gene matches: 12. In germline, CDR1 is LGHDT, CDR2 YNNKEL (reference sequence). The CDR3 sequence is 16 residues long. The DNA of the CDR3 is TGTGCCAGCAGCCCCTACGGGGAGGGACGCGGCAATGAGCAGTTCTTC. Translated, it gives CASSPYGEGRGNEQFF.

The V call is TRBV10-1, the J call TRBJ2-7, with D unclear. The germline V and J ends were trimmed by 3 bases and 3 bases, with 15 bases remaining between them. CDR3 length equals 15 residues. Germline CDR1 is WNHNN and CDR2 is SYGVQD (reference sequence). The CDR3 DNA is TGCGCCAGCAGTGATGGACCCCTGGATCGCTACGAGCAGTACTTC. This encodes CASSDGPLDRYEQYF.

V and J are TRBV13 and TRBJ1-2; D is undetermined. CDR1 and CDR2 from the germline V gene are PRHDT and FYEKMQ (reference sequence). The CDR3 is 12 residues long. Trimming shortened V by 1 base and J by 11 bases, and 11 bases separated the two germline ends. The DNA for the CDR3 is TGTGCCAGCAGCTTAGCGGGGAACATATACACCTTC. As protein: CASSLAGNIYTF.

The rearrangement links TRBV2 to TRBJ2-1; D may be TRBD1 (5 bases). The germline V and J ends were trimmed by 2 bases and 7 bases, with 18 bases remaining between them. Germline V lookup: CDR1 SNHLY, CDR2 FYNNEI. The CDR3 sequence is 16 residues long. The CDR3 DNA follows: TGTGCCAGCAGTGAACAGGGCAGGACCCCTAGGAATGAGCAGTTCTTC. This encodes CASSEQGRTPRNEQFF.

The V and J genes are TRBV7-8 and TRBJ1-4, with 9 bases identical to TRBD1. Germline V gene sequence: CDR1 SGHVS, CDR2 FQNEAQ. The ends lost 8 bases at V and 4 bases at J; junction bases unmatched: 5. This CDR3 spans 14 amino acids. As DNA, the CDR3 is TGTGCCAGCGCCAGGGGACAGGGTAATGAAAAACTGTTTTTT. Translated: CASARGQGNEKLFF.

The chain carries TRBV11-3 and TRBJ1-1, with 10 bases that match TRBD1. This CDR3 comprises 15 residues. Germline V gene lookup returns CDR1 SGHNT and CDR2 YENEEA. Germline trimming cut 0 bases from V and 5 bases from J; bases unmatched to any gene: 3. The CDR3 sequence: CASSLEGQGRTEAFF. CDR3 coding DNA: TGTGCCAGCAGCTTAGAGGGACAGGGGCGAACTGAAGCTTTCTTT.

This sequence joins TRBV7-9 and TRBJ2-5, with D maybe TRBD1 (6 bases). Germline-derived CDR1 and CDR2 are SEHNR and FQNEAQ (reference sequence). V gave up 5 bases and J gave up 2 bases, with 12 bases separating them. The CDR3 runs 14 residues. CDR3 sequence (DNA): TGTGCCAGCAGCCCCGGGACACCGCAAGAGACCCAGTACTTC. Translated, it gives CASSPGTPQETQYF.

This rearrangement joins TRBV20-1 to TRBJ2-5, with D possibly called TRBD1 or TRBD2 (6 bases each). Deletions cut 8 bases from V and 3 bases from J, with 10 bases between. This CDR3 spans 11 amino acids. Germline CDR1 is DFQATT and CDR2 is SNEGSKA (reference sequence). The CDR3 region is CSFRGEETQYF. The CDR3 DNA is TGCAGTTTTAGGGGGGAAGAGACCCAGTACTTC.

V usage is TRBV27 and J usage is TRBJ2-3; D ambiguous. CDR3 length: 13 amino acids. The germline V gene has CDR1 MNHEY and CDR2 SMNVEV (reference sequence). The V end was cut by 6 bases, the J end by 3 bases, with 10 bases between. The chain's CDR3 is CASRDYWTDTQYF. CDR3 nucleotides: TGTGCCAGCAGGGATTATTGGACAGATACGCAGTATTTT.

The V gene is TRBV19, the J gene TRBJ1-6; no clear D gene. The CDR3 totals 15 residues. Germline CDR1 and CDR2: LNHDA and SQIVND (reference sequence). V shed 9 bases and J shed 7 bases, with 19 bases lying between them. The CDR3 sequence is CARGRRPPNNSPLHF. CDR3 DNA: TGTGCCAGAGGAAGGAGGCCTCCCAACAATTCACCCCTCCACTTT.

The chain recombines TRBV9 with TRBJ2-1, with 9 bases identical to TRBD2. The germline CDR1 and CDR2 sequences are SGDLS and YYNGEE. V trimming: 3 bases; J trimming: 8 bases; junction bases outside the gene matches: 9. The CDR3 length is 15 residues. The CDR3 here is CASSAAGLAIHEQFF. In DNA, the CDR3 is TGTGCCAGCAGCGCGGCGGGACTAGCCATCCATGAGCAGTTCTTC.

This chain joins TRBV6-5 and TRBJ1-5; D is possibly TRBD1 (5 bases). The V gene's germline CDR1 is MNHEY and CDR2 SVGAGI. Trimming shortened V by 8 bases and J by 1 base, and 12 bases separated the two germline ends. The CDR3 runs to 14 residues. This CDR3 reads CASGGVVSNQPQHF. CDR3 DNA sequence: TGTGCCAGCGGGGGGGTGGTCAGCAATCAGCCCCAGCATTTT.

The chain has TRBV9 and TRBJ1-6; maybe TRBD1 (6 bases). The germline V and J ends were trimmed by 3 bases and 10 bases, with 11 bases remaining between them. Germline V gene lookup returns CDR1 SGDLS and CDR2 YYNGEE. The CDR3 sequence is 13 residues long. The CDR3 loop reads CASSEDSWSPLHF. Here the CDR3 DNA reads TGTGCCAGCAGCGAGGACAGTTGGTCACCCCTCCACTTT.

V and J are TRBV27 and TRBJ1-6; no definite D call. This CDR3 has 15 residues. V lost 3 bases and J lost 0, with 6 bases in between. Germline assignment: CDR1 MNHEY and CDR2 SMNVEV (reference sequence). CDR3 nucleotide sequence: TGTGCCAGCAGTTTGTCGAGCTCCTATAATTCACCCCTCCACTTT. It specifies CASSLSSSYNSPLHF.

The genes are TRBV28 and TRBJ1-2; 9 positions agree with TRBD1. Germline V gives CDR1 MDHEN, CDR2 SYDVKM. CDR3 length equals 14 residues. Trimming removed 5 bases from V and 4 bases from J; junction bases left unmatched: 5. The CDR3 DNA is TGTGCCAGCAGTGGGGGGGGACAGGGCTATGGCTACACCTTC. Protein sequence: CASSGGGQGYGYTF.

The CDR3 protein is CASRPSGDYNEQFF. CDR3 DNA: TGTGCCAGCAGGCCTAGCGGAGACTACAATGAGCAGTTCTTC. The chain carries TRBV6-6 and TRBJ2-1; TRBD2 matches at 7 bases. V shed 6 bases and J 3 bases; nucleotides not matched to a gene: 5. Per germline, CDR1 MNHNY and CDR2 SVGAGI (reference sequence). This CDR3 is 14 amino acids long.

This clone was seen ten or more times. The CDR3 DNA is TGTGCCAGCAGCCCATATTGGGCCCACACCGGGGAGCTGTTTTTT. Protein sequence: CASSPYWAHTGELFF. The chain recombines TRBV9 with TRBJ2-2; no clear D. The CDR3 totals 15 residues. V was cut by 4 bases and J by 3 bases, with 13 bases left in between. Germline values: CDR1 SGDLS, CDR2 YYNGEE. Looking up the rest from reference TRBV9 and TRBJ2-2 gives the full variable domain: DSGVTQTPKHLITATGQRVTLRCSPRSGDLSVYWYQQSLDQGLQFLIQYYNGEERAKGNILERFSAQQFPDLHSELNLSSLELGDSALYFCASSPYWAHTGELFFGEGSRLTVL.

The J gene is TRBJ1-2, the V gene TRBV28; D is undetermined. Trimming left V 5 bases short and J 4 bases short, with 11 bases between. The CDR3 totals 13 residues. From germline, CDR1 is MDHEN and CDR2 SYDVKM. The chain's CDR3 is CASSLEGGYGYTF. The CDR3 DNA reads TGTGCCAGCAGTCTCGAGGGAGGCTATGGCTACACCTTC.

The V call is TRBV7-3, the J call TRBJ2-5; D gene uncertain. Germline CDR1 reads SGHTA; CDR2 reads FQGTGA. The germline V and J ends were trimmed by 1 base and 2 bases, with 5 bases remaining between them. The CDR3 totals 13 residues. In DNA, the CDR3 is TGTGCCAGCAGCTTAAATCTACAAGAGACCCAGTACTTC. Protein: CASSLNLQETQYF.

V usage is TRBV5-6 and J usage is TRBJ1-2; D uncertain. The CDR3 is made up of 14 amino acids. The germline V gene has CDR1 SGHDT and CDR2 YYEEEE. Trimming cost V 0 bases and J 3 bases, with 9 bases left between them. The CDR3: CASSLAATYYGYTF. Here the CDR3 DNA reads TGTGCCAGCAGCTTGGCGGCCACATACTATGGCTACACCTTC.

This chain uses TRBV9 with TRBJ1-6; possibly TRBD1 for D (6 bases). V lost 4 bases and J lost 9, with 17 bases in between. Germline V gene data show CDR1 as SGDLS and CDR2 as YYNGEE. The CDR3 sequence is 15 residues long. CDR3 sequence reads: CASSTGTLGVSPLHF. The DNA of the CDR3 is TGTGCCAGCAGCACAGGGACTTTGGGGGTTTCACCCCTCCACTTT.

The chain carries TRBV27 and TRBJ2-2, with D tentatively TRBD1 (6 bases). This CDR3 contains 17 residues. Germline V CDR1 and CDR2: MNHEY, SMNVEV (reference sequence). V was clipped by 9 bases and J by 4 bases, with 24 bases between them. The CDR3 protein is CASSRVGWQGGTGELFF. For the CDR3, the DNA is TGTGCCAGTAGCCGGGTGGGATGGCAAGGGGGCACCGGGGAGCTGTTTTTT.

The genes are TRBV6-2 or TRBV6-3 and TRBJ2-5; the D call may be TRBD1 or TRBD2 (5 bases each). The V gene's germline CDR1 is MNHEY and CDR2 SVGEGT. The CDR3 extends over 14 amino acids. Trimming shortened V by 6 bases and J by 4 bases, and 15 bases separated the two germline ends. The CDR3 reads CASSWGPSTETQYF. For the CDR3, the DNA is TGTGCCAGCAGCTGGGGACCCTCGACAGAGACCCAGTACTTC.

This chain joins TRBV12-1 and TRBJ1-2. TRBV12-1 is deemed a pseudogene. CDR3 length equals 17 residues. The CDR3 coding sequence is TGTGCCAGCAGCTGTTGGGACGGGATGAGGGCTAACTATGGCTACACCTTC. Translating gives CASSCWDGMRANYGYTF.

The genes are TRBV12-3 or TRBV12-4 and TRBJ2-5, with unresolved D. The V and J ends lost 6 bases and 4 bases respectively, with 9 bases between them. The CDR3 has 12 amino acids. The CDR3 loop is CASSTNGETQYF. CDR3 nucleotide sequence: TGTGCCAGCAGCACCAACGGAGAGACCCAGTACTTC.

The chain joins TRBV7-9 to TRBJ2-1; 10 bases are a match to TRBD2. V was pared by 7 bases and J by 3 bases, with 9 bases of the junction left unmatched. The CDR3 runs to 16 residues. Germline V lookup: CDR1 SEHNR, CDR2 FQNEAQ (reference sequence). The CDR3 DNA reads TGTGCCAGCAAGCAACTAGCGGGAAGTAGCTACAATGAGCAGTTCTTC. The encoded protein is CASKQLAGSSYNEQFF.